This TCR beta chain appears in the sequencing data of a study of cytomegalovirus exposure and HLA in healthy donors. Study-wide results and caveats: Fewer N-insertions (relative to the approximately 670-donor mean) were reportedly seen in an Asian-associated ancestry cluster in a later analysis.

Comment on this clone: What it recognizes is unknown.

The V end lost 0 bases, the J end lost 6 bases, and 3 bases lay between the germline ends. The germline V gene has CDR1 SGHDT and CDR2 YYEEEE. The CDR3 sequence is 12 residues long. Use of 60 Vbeta and 13 Jbeta primers characterized the PCR. Some clones are missing from TCRdb's copy, which holds only in-frame ones; the method was immunoSEQ multiplex PCR. The repertoire holds more than 85,000 clones, with around 70% as singletons. The receptor was isolated from a woman aged 50 to 60 in good health and CMV-seropositive. Sample: PBMCs. J is TRBJ2-2 and V is TRBV5-6; the D is unclear. DNA of the CDR3: TGTGCCAGCAGCTTGGTATCCGGGGAGCTGTTTTTT. It yields the protein CASSLVSGELFF.